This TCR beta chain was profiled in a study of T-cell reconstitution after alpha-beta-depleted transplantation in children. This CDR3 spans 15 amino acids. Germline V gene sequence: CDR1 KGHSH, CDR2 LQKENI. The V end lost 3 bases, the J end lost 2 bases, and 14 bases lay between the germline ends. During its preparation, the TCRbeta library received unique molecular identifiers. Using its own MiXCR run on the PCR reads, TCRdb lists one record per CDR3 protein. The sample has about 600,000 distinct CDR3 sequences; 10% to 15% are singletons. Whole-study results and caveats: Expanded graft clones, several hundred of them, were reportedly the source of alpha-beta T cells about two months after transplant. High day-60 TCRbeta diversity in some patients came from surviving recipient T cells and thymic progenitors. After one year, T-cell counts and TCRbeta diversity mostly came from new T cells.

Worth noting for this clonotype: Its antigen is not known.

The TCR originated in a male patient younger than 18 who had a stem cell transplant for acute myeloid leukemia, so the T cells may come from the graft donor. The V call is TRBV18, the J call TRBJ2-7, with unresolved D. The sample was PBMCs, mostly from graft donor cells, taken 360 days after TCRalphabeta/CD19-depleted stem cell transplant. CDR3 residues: CASSPIRSSAYEQYF. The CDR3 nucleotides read TGTGCCAGCTCACCGATTAGGTCCTCCGCCTACGAGCAGTACTTC.